The 32 T cell receptor beta chains presented below share a single source sample, sequenced in a study of blood T cell repertoires in COVID-19. TCRdb's table, derived via immunoSEQ multiplex PCR, lists solely in-frame clones and lacks some. The sample contains about 240,000 clones, around 80% of which appear only once. The specimen sequenced was peripheral blood. Receptor source: a woman aged 18 to 35 with acute or convalescent COVID-19.

The chain links TRBV3-1 (or the pseudogene TRBV3-2) to TRBJ2-7, with 9 bases matching TRBD2. The CDR3 covers 13 residues. In germline, CDR1 is LGHDT, CDR2 YNNKEL (reference sequence). V lost 6 bases, J lost 3 bases, and 3 bases stayed unmatched. CDR3 DNA: TGTGCCAGCAGGGGACTAGCAGTCTACGAGCAGTACTTC. Its translation: CASRGLAVYEQYF.

The chain couples TRBV5-4 to TRBJ1-1; D possibly corresponds to TRBD1 (5 bases). Per germline, CDR1 SGHNT and CDR2 YYREEE (reference sequence). Trimming stripped 1 base from V and 4 bases from J, with 11 bases between. The CDR3 is 14 amino acids. The CDR3 nucleotides are TGTGCCAGCAGCTTGAAGACAGTTTCCACTGAAGCTTTCTTT. It translates to CASSLKTVSTEAFF.

The gene calls are TRBV6-2 or TRBV6-3 and TRBJ2-2; 7 bases are shared with TRBD1. This CDR3 has 19 amino acids. Germline V gene sequence: CDR1 MNHEY, CDR2 SVGEGT. Trimming cost V 2 bases and J 3 bases; bases outside gene matches: 15. The CDR3 DNA is TGTGCCAGCAGTTACAGCCCAAATGGGGACAGCCCCTACACCGGGGAGCTGTTTTTT. Translated, it gives CASSYSPNGDSPYTGELFF.

V gene TRBV29-1 combines with J gene TRBJ2-5; 7 bases are shared with TRBD1. This CDR3 region has 12 residues. With 8 bases clipped from V and 5 bases from J, the junction kept 8 bases outside the gene matches. Looked up from germline, CDR1 is SQVTM and CDR2 is ANQGSEA. The CDR3 is CSISGQQETQYF. CDR3 in DNA: TGCAGCATCTCGGGACAGCAGGAGACCCAGTACTTC.

The chain combines TRBV19 with TRBJ1-2, with a weak D call TRBD1 (5 bases). The CDR3 runs 13 residues. V lost 4 bases and J 8 bases, leaving 14 bases between the germline ends. Germline CDR1 and CDR2: LNHDA and SQIVND (reference sequence). CDR3 in amino acids: CASSTTGFEGYTF. As DNA, the CDR3 is TGTGCCAGTAGTACCACAGGCTTTGAGGGCTACACCTTC.

This rearrangement joins TRBV6-1 to TRBJ1-2; D remains unclear. The CDR3 covers 12 residues. V was trimmed by 0 bases and J by 6 bases, leaving 5 bases between them. CDR1 is MNHNS, CDR2 SASEGT, per germline. CDR3 loop: CASSEATNGYTF. DNA of the CDR3: TGTGCCAGCAGTGAAGCGACTAATGGCTACACCTTC.

The rearrangement joins TRBV20-1 to TRBJ1-1; 8 nucleotides line up with TRBD1. The trim removed 3 bases at V and 3 bases at J, leaving 21 bases unmatched. CDR3 length: 19 amino acids. Germline CDR1 is DFQATT and CDR2 is SNEGSKA (reference sequence). The CDR3 coding sequence is TGCAGTGCTAGTAGGGAGTCTAGGAGGTCAGGGGGCCCGGACACTGAAGCTTTCTTT. Amino acids: CSASRESRRSGGPDTEAFF.

This chain joins TRBV9 and TRBJ2-1; 12 bases fit TRBD2. Trimming cost V 4 bases and J 10 bases; bases outside gene matches: 9. The CDR3 has 15 residues. Germline V gives CDR1 SGDLS, CDR2 YYNGEE. CDR3 sequence reads: CASSLRLAGVREQFF. The CDR3 nucleotides read TGTGCCAGCAGCCTCCGACTAGCGGGAGTAAGGGAGCAGTTCTTC.

The chain joins TRBV10-3 to TRBJ2-5; D is perhaps TRBD1 (6 bases). The V gene lost 6 bases and the J gene lost 3 bases, with 8 bases spanning the gap. CDR3 length equals 12 residues. Germline V gene lookup returns CDR1 ENHRY and CDR2 SYGVKD. The CDR3 sequence is CAIRDREETQYF. The CDR3 bases are TGTGCCATCAGGGACAGAGAAGAGACCCAGTACTTC.

The chain is built from TRBV3-1 (or the pseudogene TRBV3-2) and TRBJ2-7; D may be TRBD1 (5 bases). Per germline, CDR1 LGHDT and CDR2 YNNKEL (reference sequence). CDR3 size: 13 residues. The germline V and J ends were trimmed by 1 base and 9 bases, with 13 bases remaining between them. The CDR3 sequence: CASSQGSQGGQYF. The CDR3, as DNA: TGTGCCAGCAGCCAAGGGTCGCAGGGCGGGCAGTACTTC.

The chain employs TRBV30 and TRBJ2-3; a weak D match, TRBD2 (6 bases). CDR1 is GTSNPN, CDR2 SVGIG, per germline (reference sequence). Trimming removed 4 bases at V and 4 bases at J, with 18 bases between. The CDR3 contains 15 residues. The CDR3 reads CAWTPTGDWADTQYF. CDR3 nucleotides: TGTGCCTGGACCCCAACGGGAGATTGGGCAGATACGCAGTATTTT.

The V gene is TRBV5-1, the J gene TRBJ2-3; 10 bases map to TRBD2. The trim removed 4 bases at V and 4 bases at J, leaving 6 bases unmatched. This CDR3 is built from 15 residues. Germline CDR1 is SGHRS and CDR2 is YFSETQ. The CDR3 DNA reads as TGCGCCAGCAGCCCTAGCGGGAGACTGGCAGATACGCAGTATTTT. It specifies CASSPSGRLADTQYF.

The chain links TRBV7-2 to TRBJ2-1; D is perhaps TRBD2 (6 bases). Germline assignment: CDR1 SGHTA and CDR2 FQGNSA. Between the trimmed V and J ends, which lost 3 bases and 4 bases, there was a span of 7 bases. There are 13 residues in the CDR3. The CDR3 DNA reads TGTGCCAGCAGCTTGGGACTTTACAATGAGCAGTTCTTC. Translated: CASSLGLYNEQFF.

V gene TRBV30 combines with J gene TRBJ2-7; D remains unclear. The CDR3 runs 11 residues. Per the germline V gene, CDR1 is GTSNPN and CDR2 is SVGIG (reference sequence). The germline V and J ends were trimmed by 3 bases and 3 bases, with 6 bases remaining between them. CDR3 nucleotide sequence: TGTGCCTGGAGAAGTAGCTACGAGCAGTACTTC. As protein: CAWRSSYEQYF.

The chain uses TRBV19 and TRBJ2-5; 9 bases are a match to TRBD1. Looked up from germline, CDR1 is LNHDA and CDR2 is SQIVND (reference sequence). The V and J ends lost 4 bases and 1 base, in that order; junction bases with no gene match: 7. This CDR3 has 16 residues. CDR3 bases: TGTGCCAGTAGTACACCGGACAGGGGTTTCCAAGAGACCCAGTACTTC. Protein: CASSTPDRGFQETQYF.

This clone showed up many times. The chain couples TRBV19 to TRBJ2-5, with unresolved D. The CDR3 sequence is 16 residues long. The ends were cut back, 3 bases at V and 4 bases at J, with 18 bases in the middle. Germline loops: CDR1 LNHDA, CDR2 SQIVND (reference sequence). The CDR3 loop reads CASSIGLLSTSETQYF. For the CDR3, the DNA is TGTGCCAGTAGTATCGGGTTGTTGAGTACCTCAGAGACCCAGTACTTC.

This chain connects TRBV5-4 to TRBJ2-5; 11 bases line up with TRBD2. V lost 0 bases to trimming and J lost 3 bases; unmatched junction nucleotides: 4. The germline V gene has CDR1 SGHNT and CDR2 YYREEE (reference sequence). This CDR3 spans 16 amino acids. The CDR3 nucleotides are TGTGCCAGCAGCTTGGAGATAGCGGGAGGGGAAGAGACCCAGTACTTC. Translation: CASSLEIAGGEETQYF.

The V and J genes are TRBV18 and TRBJ2-1; 8 bases map to TRBD2. The CDR3 loop spans 16 amino acids. Unmatched junction bases numbered 8, after V lost 0 bases and J lost 7 bases. The germline V gene encodes CDR1 KGHSH and CDR2 LQKENI. For the CDR3, the DNA is TGTGCCAGCTCACCACCGGGGCTAGCGGGTACTAATGAGCAGTTCTTC. Protein product: CASSPPGLAGTNEQFF.

This clone was counted a few times. The chain recombines TRBV2 with TRBJ1-4, with D hard to call. CDR3 length equals 15 residues. Germline values: CDR1 SNHLY, CDR2 FYNNEI. V was trimmed by 3 bases and J by 3 bases, leaving 11 bases between them. The CDR3 nucleotides are TGTGCCAGCAGTGAGAGACTGGGTGCTAATGAAAAACTGTTTTTT. Its protein product is CASSERLGANEKLFF.

This clone was counted only a few times. The chain combines TRBV6-5 with TRBJ2-7; the D gene is possibly TRBD2 (5 bases). V gave up 0 bases and J gave up 7 bases, with 19 bases separating them. Germline V gives CDR1 MNHEY, CDR2 SVGAGI. This CDR3 spans 16 amino acids. CDR3 residues: CASSYSTMWGEGEQYF. The CDR3 region has the DNA TGTGCCAGCAGTTACTCCACGATGTGGGGTGAGGGAGAGCAGTACTTC.

The chain has TRBV20-1 and TRBJ2-1, with D tentatively TRBD1 (7 bases). The germline V gene encodes CDR1 DFQATT and CDR2 SNEGSKA (reference sequence). Deletions cut 3 bases from V and 8 bases from J, with 14 bases between. The CDR3 is 13 residues long. Written as DNA, the CDR3 is TGCAGTGCTAGTAGCCCCAGGGGGGATGAGCAGTTCTTC. Protein: CSASSPRGDEQFF.

The chain is built from TRBV6-5 and TRBJ1-2; maybe TRBD1 (5 bases). The CDR3 is 16 amino acids. V was clipped by 0 bases and J by 4 bases, with 15 bases between them. Germline V gene data show CDR1 as MNHEY and CDR2 as SVGAGI. CDR3 in amino acids: CASSYSSAGLLYGYTF. As DNA, the CDR3 is TGTGCCAGCAGTTACTCGTCGGCGGGGCTCCTCTATGGCTACACCTTC.

This clone has only one observation. V is TRBV9 and J is TRBJ2-1; 8 bases match TRBD1. The CDR3 runs to 16 residues. Germline lookup yields CDR1 SGDLS and CDR2 YYNGEE. V shed 4 bases and J 2 bases; nucleotides not matched to a gene: 8. The CDR3 DNA sequence: TGTGCCAGCAGCCCTTGGACAGGGATTACCTACAATGAGCAGTTCTTC. Translation: CASSPWTGITYNEQFF.

The chain joins TRBV6-5 to TRBJ1-5; TRBD1 aligns across 7 bases. This CDR3 is built from 15 residues. Germline trimming cut 2 bases from V and 7 bases from J; bases unmatched to any gene: 8. Germline V lookup: CDR1 MNHEY, CDR2 SVGAGI. The CDR3 sequence: CASSYRVTGDQPQHF. The CDR3 DNA reads TGTGCCAGCAGTTACCGCGTCACAGGGGACCAGCCCCAGCATTTT.

On this clone: A junction boundary mismatches the germline segment, possibly from a read error. CDR3 region: CASSLDPGQLPRF. Here the CDR3 DNA reads TGTGCCAGCAGTTTAGATCCAGGACAGTTACCACGCTTC. The rearrangement links TRBV28 to TRBJ2-7, with D maybe TRBD1 (6 bases). Germline V CDR1 and CDR2: MDHEN, SYDVKM. This CDR3 spans 13 amino acids.

This clone was seen just once. The J gene is TRBJ2-1, the V gene TRBV24-1; 8 nucleotides align to TRBD2. Trimming took 5 bases from V and 5 from J; bases not matched to a gene: 7. The CDR3 loop spans 15 amino acids. CDR1 and CDR2 from the germline V gene are KGHDR and SFDVKD. CDR3 in amino acids: CATSVLTSAHNEQFF. CDR3 DNA sequence: TGTGCCACCAGTGTGTTGACTAGCGCTCACAATGAGCAGTTCTTC.

The chain couples TRBV18 to TRBJ1-6, with 7 bases identical to TRBD1. Looked up from germline, CDR1 is KGHSH and CDR2 is LQKENI. This CDR3 region has 16 residues. J gave up 2 bases and V 3 bases, and 4 bases lay outside the gene matches. The CDR3 here is CASSPNRGTYNSPLHF. CDR3 nucleotide sequence: TGTGCCAGCTCACCTAACAGGGGCACCTATAATTCACCCCTCCACTTT.

The genes are TRBV7-9 and TRBJ2-1, with D possibly TRBD2 on 5 matching bases. Trimming took off 4 bases at V and 2 bases at J, with 12 bases between the two ends. CDR1 SEHNR and CDR2 FQNEAQ come from the germline V gene (reference sequence). The CDR3 is made up of 15 amino acids. CDR3: CASSSSAEAYNEQFF. Written as DNA, the CDR3 is TGTGCCAGCAGCTCCTCGGCGGAGGCCTACAATGAGCAGTTCTTC.

V is TRBV6-2 or TRBV6-3 and J is TRBJ2-5; the match to TRBD2 covers 7 bases. V was clipped by 4 bases and J by 3 bases; unmatched bases: 5. The CDR3 spans 14 residues. CDR1 and CDR2 from the germline V gene are MNHEY and SVGEGT. CDR3 bases: TGTGCCAGCAGTTTTTGGACTAGTAAAGAGACCCAGTACTTC. It specifies CASSFWTSKETQYF.

V gene TRBV7-2 combines with J gene TRBJ2-7, with 9 bases lining up with TRBD2. Germline assignment: CDR1 SGHTA and CDR2 FQGNSA. This CDR3 is 15 amino acids long. Trimming cost V 2 bases and J 2 bases; bases outside gene matches: 4. CDR3 protein: CASSLSTSGAYEQYF. In DNA, the CDR3 is TGTGCCAGCAGCTTATCGACTAGCGGCGCCTACGAGCAGTACTTC.

The rearrangement links TRBV27 to TRBJ1-6; the D gene is possibly TRBD1 (6 bases). Germline V gene lookup returns CDR1 MNHEY and CDR2 SMNVEV (reference sequence). The ends were cut back, 3 bases at V and 11 bases at J, with 8 bases in the middle. The CDR3 covers 12 residues. This chain's CDR3 is CASSFGQTPLHF. In DNA form, the CDR3 reads TGTGCCAGCAGTTTTGGACAGACACCCCTCCACTTT.

The chain has TRBV28 and TRBJ2-5; a weak D match, TRBD1 (6 bases). The V gene's germline CDR1 is MDHEN and CDR2 SYDVKM. V was cut by 7 bases and J by 5 bases, with 11 bases left in between. This CDR3 contains 12 residues. The CDR3 reads CASTTQGETQYF. The CDR3 nucleotides read TGTGCCAGCACGACTCAGGGGGAGACCCAGTACTTC.